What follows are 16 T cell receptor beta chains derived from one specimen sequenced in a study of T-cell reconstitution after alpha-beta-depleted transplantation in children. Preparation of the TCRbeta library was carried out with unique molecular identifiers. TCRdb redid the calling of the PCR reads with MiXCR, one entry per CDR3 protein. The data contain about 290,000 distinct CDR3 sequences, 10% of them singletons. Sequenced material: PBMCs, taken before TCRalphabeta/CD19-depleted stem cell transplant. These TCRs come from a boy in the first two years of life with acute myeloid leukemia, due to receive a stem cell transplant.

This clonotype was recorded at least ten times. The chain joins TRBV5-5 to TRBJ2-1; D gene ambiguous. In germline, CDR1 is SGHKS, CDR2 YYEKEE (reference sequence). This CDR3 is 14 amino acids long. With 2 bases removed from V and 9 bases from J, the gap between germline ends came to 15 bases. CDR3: CASSLGFWFTEQFF. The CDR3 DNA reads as TGTGCCAGCAGCTTAGGGTTCTGGTTTACTGAGCAGTTCTTC.

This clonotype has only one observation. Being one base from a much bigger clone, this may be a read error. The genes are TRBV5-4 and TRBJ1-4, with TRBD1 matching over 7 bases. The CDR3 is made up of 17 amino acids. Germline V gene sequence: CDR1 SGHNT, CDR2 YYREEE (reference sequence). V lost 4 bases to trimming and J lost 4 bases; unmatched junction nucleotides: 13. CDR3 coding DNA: TGTGCCAGCAGCCCCTGGACAGGTTTATCGAGTAATGAAAAACTGTTTTTT. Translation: CASSPWTGLSSNEKLFF.

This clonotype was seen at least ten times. CDR3 protein: CASSVAGYNEQFF. In nucleotides, the CDR3 is TGTGCCAGCAGCGTAGCAGGGTACAATGAGCAGTTCTTC. The rearrangement uses TRBV9 and TRBJ2-1; maybe TRBD1 (5 bases). The CDR3 is made up of 13 amino acids. CDR1 and CDR2 from the germline V gene are SGDLS and YYNGEE. V was shortened by 0 bases and J by 4 bases, with 5 bases between the two germline ends.

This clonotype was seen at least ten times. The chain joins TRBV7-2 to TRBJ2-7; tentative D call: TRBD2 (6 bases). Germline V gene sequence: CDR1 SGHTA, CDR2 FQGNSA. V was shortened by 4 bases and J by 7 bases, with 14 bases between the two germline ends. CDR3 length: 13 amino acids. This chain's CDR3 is CASSSLGGLEQYF. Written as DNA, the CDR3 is TGTGCCAGCAGCTCCCTTGGGGGGTTAGAGCAGTACTTC.

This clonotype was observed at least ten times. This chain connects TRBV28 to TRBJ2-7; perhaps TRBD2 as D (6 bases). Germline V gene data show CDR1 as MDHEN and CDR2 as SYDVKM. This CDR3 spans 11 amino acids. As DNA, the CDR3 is TGTCGGGGGATTGGTACCTACGAGCAGTACTTC. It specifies CRGIGTYEQYF.

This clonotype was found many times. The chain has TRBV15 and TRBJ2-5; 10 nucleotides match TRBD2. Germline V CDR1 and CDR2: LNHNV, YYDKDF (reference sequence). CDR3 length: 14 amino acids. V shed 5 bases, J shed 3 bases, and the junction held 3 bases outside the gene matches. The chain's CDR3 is CATSEGLAEETQYF. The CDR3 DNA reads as TGTGCCACCAGCGAAGGACTAGCGGAAGAGACCCAGTACTTC.

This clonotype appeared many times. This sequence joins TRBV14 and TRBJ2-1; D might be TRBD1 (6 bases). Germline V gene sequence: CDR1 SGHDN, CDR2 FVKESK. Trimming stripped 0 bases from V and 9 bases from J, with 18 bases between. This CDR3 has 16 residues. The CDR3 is CASSQDWSRQEPEQFF. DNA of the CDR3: TGTGCCAGCAGCCAAGATTGGTCCCGACAGGAGCCTGAGCAGTTCTTC.

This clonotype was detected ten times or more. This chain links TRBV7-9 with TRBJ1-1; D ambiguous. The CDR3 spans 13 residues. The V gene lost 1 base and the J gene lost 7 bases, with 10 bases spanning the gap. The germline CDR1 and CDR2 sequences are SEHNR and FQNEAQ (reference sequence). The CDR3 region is CASSLVSGFEAFF. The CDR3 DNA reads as TGTGCCAGCAGCTTAGTTTCTGGATTTGAAGCTTTCTTT.

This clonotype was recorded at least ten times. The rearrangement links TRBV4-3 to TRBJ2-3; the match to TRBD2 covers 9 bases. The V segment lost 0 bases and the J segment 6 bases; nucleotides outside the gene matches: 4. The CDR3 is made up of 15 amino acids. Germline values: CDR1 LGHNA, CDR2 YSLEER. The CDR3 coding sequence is TGCGCCAGCAGCCAAGAGGGACTAGCTGAGGATACGCAGTATTTT. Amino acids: CASSQEGLAEDTQYF.

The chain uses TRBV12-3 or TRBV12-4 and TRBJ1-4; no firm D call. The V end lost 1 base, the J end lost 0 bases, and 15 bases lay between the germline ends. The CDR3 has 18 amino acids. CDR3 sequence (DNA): TGTGCCAGCAGTTTAGAGAGCCCCCTGTGGGCAACTAATGAAAAACTGTTTTTT. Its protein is CASSLESPLWATNEKLFF.

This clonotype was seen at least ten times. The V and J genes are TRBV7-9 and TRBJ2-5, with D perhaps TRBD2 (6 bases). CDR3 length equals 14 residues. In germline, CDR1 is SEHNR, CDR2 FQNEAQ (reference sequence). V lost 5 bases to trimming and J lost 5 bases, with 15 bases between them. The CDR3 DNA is TGTGCCAGCAGCCCCGCCGGAGGGGCTGAGACCCAGTACTTC. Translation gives CASSPAGGAETQYF.

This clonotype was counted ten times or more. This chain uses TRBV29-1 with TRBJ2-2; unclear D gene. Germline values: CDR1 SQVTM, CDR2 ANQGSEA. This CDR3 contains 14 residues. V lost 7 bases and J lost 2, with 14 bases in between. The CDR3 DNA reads TGCAGCGCCAGTGCCCGGCTCAACACCGGGGAGCTGTTTTTT. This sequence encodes CSASARLNTGELFF.

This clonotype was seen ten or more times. CDR3 in DNA: TGTGCCAGCAGCGTAGGACAGGGCCGAAGCTCCTACAATGAGCAGTTCTTC. Protein product: CASSVGQGRSSYNEQFF. The V call is TRBV9, the J call TRBJ2-1; 7 bases match TRBD1. The CDR3 totals 17 residues. V shed 0 bases and J 0 bases; nucleotides not matched to a gene: 6. The germline V gene encodes CDR1 SGDLS and CDR2 YYNGEE.

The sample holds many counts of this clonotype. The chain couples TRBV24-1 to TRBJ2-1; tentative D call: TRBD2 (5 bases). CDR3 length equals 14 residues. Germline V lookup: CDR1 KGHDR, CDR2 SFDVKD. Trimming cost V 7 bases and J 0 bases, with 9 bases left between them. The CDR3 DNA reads TGTGCCACCAGCGGCGGGTTCTCCTACAATGAGCAGTTCTTC. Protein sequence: CATSGGFSYNEQFF.

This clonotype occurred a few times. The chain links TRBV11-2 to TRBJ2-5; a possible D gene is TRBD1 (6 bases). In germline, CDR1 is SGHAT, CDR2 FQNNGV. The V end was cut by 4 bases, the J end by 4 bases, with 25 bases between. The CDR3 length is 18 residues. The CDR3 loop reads CASSSNPNQGWQGETQYF. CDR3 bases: TGTGCCAGCAGCTCGAATCCGAACCAGGGGTGGCAGGGAGAGACCCAGTACTTC.

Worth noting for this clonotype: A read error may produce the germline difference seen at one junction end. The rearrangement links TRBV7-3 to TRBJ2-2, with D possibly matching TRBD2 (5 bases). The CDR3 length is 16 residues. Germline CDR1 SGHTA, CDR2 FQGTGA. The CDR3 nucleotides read TGTGCCAGCAGCTTACGTCCAGCGGTGAACACCGGGGAGCCGTTTTTT. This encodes CASSLRPAVNTGEPFF.